Following are 21 T cell receptor beta chains from one sample sequenced in a study of T cell responses to AZD1222 COVID-19 vaccine. Clones were read by immunoSEQ multiplex PCR, and TCRdb kept only the in-frame ones, dropping some. Here the sample spans over 110,000 clones, around nine tenths being singletons. This specimen was peripheral blood, taken 28 days after the second AZD1222 dose. The receptors derive from an adult who received the AZD1222 COVID-19 vaccine.

This clone was seen only once. The chain employs TRBV19 and TRBJ2-1, with D possibly TRBD2 on 6 matching bases. Germline-derived CDR1 and CDR2 are LNHDA and SQIVND (reference sequence). V was cut by 0 bases and J by 5 bases, with 11 bases left in between. The CDR3 length is 15 residues. The CDR3 spells CASSIDLGRNNEQFF. The CDR3 bases are TGTGCCAGTAGTATAGATCTCGGGAGAAACAATGAGCAGTTCTTC.

The V and J genes are TRBV9 and TRBJ1-3; weak D call: TRBD1 (5 bases). V lost 4 bases, J lost 4 bases, and 15 bases lay in between. The CDR3 has 15 amino acids. Germline V gene data show CDR1 as SGDLS and CDR2 as YYNGEE. The CDR3 spells CASSYGSEGGNTIYF. The DNA of the CDR3 is TGTGCCAGCAGCTACGGCAGCGAGGGGGGAAACACCATATATTTT.

In nucleotides, the CDR3 is TGCGCCAGCAGCCCGCGTCGACAGGAGGAAGCTTTCTTT. Amino acids: CASSPRRQEEAFF. The chain joins TRBV5-1 to TRBJ1-1, with D possibly matching TRBD1 (6 bases). Germline assignment: CDR1 SGHRS and CDR2 YFSETQ. The germline V and J ends were trimmed by 4 bases and 8 bases, with 15 bases remaining between them. The CDR3 runs to 13 residues.

The chain carries TRBV10-3 and TRBJ1-1, with a weak D call TRBD1 (5 bases). Germline V gene lookup returns CDR1 ENHRY and CDR2 SYGVKD. The germline V and J ends were trimmed by 7 bases and 3 bases, with 15 bases remaining between them. The CDR3 length is 14 residues. The CDR3 is CAIMQGSADTEAFF. The CDR3 DNA reads TGTGCCATCATGCAGGGATCTGCGGACACTGAAGCTTTCTTT.

The chain is built from TRBV27 and TRBJ2-7, with D perhaps matching TRBD2 (5 bases). The CDR3 is 12 residues long. V lost 6 bases to trimming and J lost 4 bases, with 10 bases between them. CDR1 MNHEY and CDR2 SMNVEV come from the germline V gene (reference sequence). The CDR3 DNA reads as TGTGCCAGCAGGGGAGTTAGGTACGAGCAGTACTTC. It encodes CASRGVRYEQYF.

J is TRBJ1-1 and V is TRBV6-5, with D unresolved. Germline assignment: CDR1 MNHEY and CDR2 SVGAGI. The CDR3 is 15 amino acids. Trimming pared 4 bases from V and 4 bases from J, leaving 16 bases between. CDR3 DNA: TGTGCCAGCAGTTGGATATCCGCTGGAACCACTGAAGCTTTCTTT. It encodes CASSWISAGTTEAFF.

The chain couples TRBV2 to TRBJ2-1, with D perhaps TRBD2 (6 bases). CDR1 SNHLY and CDR2 FYNNEI come from the germline V gene. V lost 4 bases, J lost 4 bases, and 17 bases lay in between. The CDR3 has 16 residues. The CDR3 sequence: CASSARAAGLYNEQFF. DNA of the CDR3: TGTGCCAGCAGTGCCAGGGCAGCGGGTCTATACAATGAGCAGTTCTTC.

The chain employs TRBV5-6 and TRBJ2-4, with 7 bases matching TRBD1. Germline V gene sequence: CDR1 SGHDT, CDR2 YYEEEE. The CDR3 is 14 amino acids. V lost 3 bases to trimming and J lost 4 bases; unmatched junction nucleotides: 4. The CDR3 sequence is CASSYNRGKNIQYF. The CDR3, as DNA: TGTGCCAGCAGCTACAACAGGGGAAAAAACATTCAGTACTTC.

The rearrangement links TRBV18 to TRBJ2-1; D gene unclear. CDR1 and CDR2 from the germline V gene are KGHSH and LQKENI. The CDR3 spans 17 residues. Trimming took 1 base from V and 1 from J, leaving 14 bases between them. The DNA for the CDR3 is TGTGCCAGCTCACCACGCGGCGGAGATGGGTCCTACAATGAGCAGTTCTTC. It yields the protein CASSPRGGDGSYNEQFF.

V is TRBV5-1 and J is TRBJ2-5, with D possibly being TRBD2 (6 bases). V lost 0 bases to trimming and J lost 2 bases, with 14 bases between them. This CDR3 is 16 amino acids long. Germline-derived CDR1 and CDR2 are SGHRS and YFSETQ. The CDR3 here is CASSLEAGGVQETQYF. The DNA of the CDR3 is TGCGCCAGCAGCTTGGAAGCCGGGGGAGTACAAGAGACCCAGTACTTC.

This rearrangement joins TRBV7-9 to TRBJ2-1; 9 nucleotides line up with TRBD2. After removal of 7 bases from V and 6 bases from J, the junction contained 4 bases not matched to a gene. The CDR3 totals 13 residues. Germline CDR1 and CDR2: SEHNR and FQNEAQ (reference sequence). The CDR3 loop is CASTPAGGNEQFF. The CDR3 DNA reads TGTGCCAGCACCCCAGCGGGGGGCAATGAGCAGTTCTTC.

V usage is TRBV5-1 and J usage is TRBJ1-1; 10 bases line up with TRBD1. V was clipped by 3 bases and J by 5 bases; unmatched bases: 7. The CDR3 totals 15 residues. CDR1 is SGHRS, CDR2 YFSETQ, per germline. CDR3 region: CASSSQGQGNTEAFF. The CDR3 region has the DNA TGCGCCAGCAGCTCCCAGGGACAGGGGAATACTGAAGCTTTCTTT.

This clone was detected only once. The genes are TRBV21-1 and TRBJ2-7; the D segment call TRBD1 is taken from the table without a DNA check. TRBV21-1 is given as a pseudogene. This CDR3 region has 16 residues. CDR3: CASSYIPTTGSDEQYF. For the CDR3, the DNA is TGTGCCAGCAGCTATATTCCGACGACAGGGTCGGACGAGCAGTACTTC.

The gene calls are TRBV18 and TRBJ1-5; TRBD1 matches 7 bases. Germline V gene data show CDR1 as KGHSH and CDR2 as LQKENI. Trimming at V came to 8 bases and at J to 5 bases, leaving 6 bases not matched to a gene. The CDR3 length is 13 residues. CDR3 in amino acids: CASAGTDHQPQHF. The CDR3 nucleotides are TGTGCCAGCGCAGGGACAGACCATCAGCCCCAGCATTTT.

V gene TRBV7-9 combines with J gene TRBJ2-1; D remains unclear. The germline gives CDR1 SEHNR, CDR2 FQNEAQ (reference sequence). The CDR3 consists of 11 residues. With 5 bases removed from V and 10 bases from J, the gap between germline ends came to 9 bases. The CDR3: CASSPRPEQFF. The CDR3 DNA sequence: TGTGCCAGCAGCCCACGGCCCGAGCAGTTCTTC.

The gene calls are TRBV7-2 and TRBJ1-1; possibly TRBD1 for D (5 bases). The germline V and J ends were trimmed by 3 bases and 7 bases, with 12 bases remaining between them. Germline-derived CDR1 and CDR2 are SGHTA and FQGNSA. This CDR3 comprises 13 residues. CDR3 amino acids: CASSFSREGEAFF. The CDR3 region has the DNA TGTGCCAGCAGCTTTAGCAGGGAGGGTGAAGCTTTCTTT.

This rearrangement joins TRBV2 to TRBJ1-5, with D uncertain. With 1 base removed from V and 5 bases from J, the gap between germline ends came to 3 bases. This CDR3 has 12 residues. Germline V lookup: CDR1 SNHLY, CDR2 FYNNEI. The CDR3, as DNA: TGTGCCAGCAGTGAAGGGTATCAGCCCCAGCATTTT. Translation gives CASSEGYQPQHF.

CDR3 sequence: CASSQYGLAGGVKNIQYF. As DNA, the CDR3 is TGCGCCAGCAGTCAATATGGGCTAGCGGGAGGGGTCAAAAACATTCAGTACTTC. The rearrangement uses TRBV23-1 and TRBJ2-4; 12 bases line up with TRBD2. TRBV23-1 is reported as an ORF; its role is uncertain. The CDR3 length is 18 residues. Losses at the gene ends were 1 base for V and 3 bases for J; bases not matched to a gene: 7.

The V and J genes are TRBV6-5 and TRBJ1-1; D gene uncertain. The V gene's germline CDR1 is MNHEY and CDR2 SVGAGI. The CDR3 has 15 amino acids. Trimming pared 0 bases from V and 4 bases from J, leaving 12 bases between. CDR3: CASSYSEVSGTEAFF. The CDR3 DNA follows: TGTGCCAGCAGTTACTCGGAGGTCTCGGGCACTGAAGCTTTCTTT.

V and J are TRBV6-2 or TRBV6-3 and TRBJ2-5; TRBD1 aligns across 7 bases. With V trimmed by 6 bases and J by 5 bases, 12 bases remained unmatched. The germline gives CDR1 MNHEY, CDR2 SVGEGT. The CDR3 totals 15 residues. CDR3 nucleotides: TGTGCCAGCAGCCCCCATTTGGGACAGCGGGAGACCCAGTACTTC. Protein sequence: CASSPHLGQRETQYF.

The V gene is TRBV6-2 or TRBV6-3, the J gene TRBJ2-6, with D hard to call. V gave up 6 bases and J gave up 2 bases, with 20 bases separating them. The length of the CDR3 is 18 residues. Germline V gene lookup returns CDR1 MNHEY and CDR2 SVGEGT. The CDR3 DNA sequence: TGTGCCAGCAGCCAGAGACGTAACTCCCGGGCTGGGGCCAACGTCCTGACTTTC. Protein product: CASSQRRNSRAGANVLTF.